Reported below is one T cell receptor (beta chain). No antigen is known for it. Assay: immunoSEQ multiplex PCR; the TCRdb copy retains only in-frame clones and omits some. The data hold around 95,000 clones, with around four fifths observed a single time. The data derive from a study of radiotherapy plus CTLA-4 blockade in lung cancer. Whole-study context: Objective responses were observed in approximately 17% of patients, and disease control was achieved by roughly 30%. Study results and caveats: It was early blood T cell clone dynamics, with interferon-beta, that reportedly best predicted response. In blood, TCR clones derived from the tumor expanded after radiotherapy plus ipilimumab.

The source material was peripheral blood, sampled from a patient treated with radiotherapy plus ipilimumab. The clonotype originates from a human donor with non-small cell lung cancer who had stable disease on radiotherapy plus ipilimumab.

CDR3 sequence (DNA): TGTGCCAGCAGTGCGAGCTCACCCCCAAATCAGCCCCAGCATTTT. It specifies CASSASSPPNQPQHF. This chain connects TRBV2 to TRBJ1-5; D call uncertain. This CDR3 is built from 15 residues. The germline gives CDR1 SNHLY, CDR2 FYNNEI. Trimming removed 4 bases from V and 4 bases from J, with 14 bases in between. Supplemented by reference TRBV2 and TRBJ1-5, the full variable domain reads EPEVTQTPSHQVTQMGQEVILRCVPISNHLYFYWYRQILGQKVEFLVSFYNNEISEKSEIFDDQFSVERPDGSNFTLKIRSTKLEDSAMYFCASSASSPPNQPQHFGDGTRLSIL.